The TCR beta chain under discussion was sequenced for a study of blood T cells in healthy people across ages. Approximately 10 milliliters was the volume of peripheral blood drawn from each donor. Together with a sample-barcoded 5' primer, a J-beta primer mix was included in a second PCR lasting about 7 to 12 cycles. Each CDR3 protein gets one entry after TCRdb re-called the 5' RACE reads with MiXCR. The table records 500,000 to 600,000 distinct CDR3 sequences, about 26% of them present only once. This clonotype was counted many times. The clonotype originates from a woman aged 70 to 79 in good health. What was sequenced was blood.

The CDR3 sequence: CATDRDSYNEQFF. The DNA of the CDR3 is TGTGCTACGGACAGGGACTCCTACAATGAGCAGTTCTTC. V is TRBV12-5 and J is TRBJ2-1, with 8 bases that match TRBD1. The CDR3 spans 13 residues. Germline CDR1 is LGHNT and CDR2 is FRNRAP. Trimming cost V 10 bases and J 0 bases; bases outside gene matches: 2.